The present entry profiles one TCR beta chain with its context. With V trimmed by 1 base and J by 1 base, 2 bases remained unmatched. From germline, CDR1 is KGHSH and CDR2 LQKENI. The CDR3 totals 17 residues. Clones were sequenced by immunoSEQ multiplex PCR, and TCRdb holds only the in-frame ones, with some missing. The top ten clones hold more than 2.5% of a sample with some 80,000 clones, about nine tenths of them seen once. This sample is part of a study of T cell changes during pregnancy in multiple sclerosis. The material sequenced was peripheral blood, taken in the first trimester of pregnancy. The chain is built from TRBV18 and TRBJ1-6, with 9 bases that match TRBD1. This TCR was sampled from a female donor with multiple sclerosis, enrolled in a pregnancy study. This CDR3 reads CASSPLGTGSYNSPLHF. The CDR3 coding sequence is TGTGCCAGCTCACCACTTGGGACAGGGTCCTATAATTCACCCCTCCACTTT.